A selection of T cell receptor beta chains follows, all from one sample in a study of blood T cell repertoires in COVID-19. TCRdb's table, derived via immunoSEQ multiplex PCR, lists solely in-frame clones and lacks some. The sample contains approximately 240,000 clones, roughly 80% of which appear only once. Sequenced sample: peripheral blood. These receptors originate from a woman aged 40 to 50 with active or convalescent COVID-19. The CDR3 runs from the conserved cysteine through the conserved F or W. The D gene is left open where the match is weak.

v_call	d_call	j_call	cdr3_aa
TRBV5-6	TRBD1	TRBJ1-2	CASSFDGQGVGGYTF
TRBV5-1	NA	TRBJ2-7	CASSLVEGREQYF
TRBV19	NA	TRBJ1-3	CASSPQRSSGNTIYF
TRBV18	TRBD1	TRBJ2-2	CASSPRFLTGGQNTGELFF
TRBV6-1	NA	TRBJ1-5	CASSEGGGNQPQHF
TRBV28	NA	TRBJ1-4	CASSSSRVGEKLFF
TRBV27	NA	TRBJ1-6	CATQASSYNSPLHF
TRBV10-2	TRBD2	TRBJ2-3	CASRLTSGSTDTQYF
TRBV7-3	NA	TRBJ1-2	CASSLTGANYGYTF
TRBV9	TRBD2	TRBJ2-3	CASSVSGEITDTQYF
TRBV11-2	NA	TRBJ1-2	CASSSTLNYGYTF
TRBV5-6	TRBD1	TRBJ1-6	CASSLRDRGRSPLHF
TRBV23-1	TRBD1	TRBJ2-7	CASSLNSGQGSHEQYF
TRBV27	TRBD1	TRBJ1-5	CASSPSDRGPRPQHF
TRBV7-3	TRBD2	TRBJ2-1	CASSSGLAYNEQFF